This is a list of T cell receptor beta chains from one sample in a study of breast tumors, draining lymph nodes, adjacent tissues. TCRdb independently ran MiXCR on the multiplex PCR reads; one entry per CDR3 protein. The data hold more than 100,000 distinct CDR3 sequences, with about 20% observed a single time. Sample: axillary lymph node tissue. All receptors derive from a female donor with breast cancer. Some clones in this sample may be carry-over from other donors' samples. Each CDR3 is given with its conserved first and last residue. D genes are given only for firm matches. Size is stated for part of the rows, as once, few or many counts, or as a class when the clone is expanded.

size: many; V: TRBV3-1; D: -; J: TRBJ2-7; CDR3: CASSAQGMGEQYF; DNA: TGTGCCAGCAGCGCGCAGGGGATGGGCGAGCAGTACTTC
size: many; V: TRBV7-8; D: TRBD2; J: TRBJ2-1; CDR3: CASSVTSASSYNEQFF; DNA: TGTGCCAGCAGCGTCACTAGCGCGAGCTCCTACAATGAGCAGTTCTTC
size: many; V: TRBV6-1; D: -; J: TRBJ2-7; CDR3: CASSFELINLYYF; DNA: TGTGCCAGCAGCTTTGAACTAATCAATCTTTATTACTTC
size: few; V: TRBV27; D: -; J: TRBJ2-1; CDR3: CASCKDYNEQFF; DNA: TGTGCCAGCTGCAAGGACTACAATGAGCAGTTCTTC
size: many; V: TRBV29-1; D: -; J: TRBJ1-2; CDR3: CSVSQGFNYGYTF; DNA: TGCAGCGTCTCGCAGGGATTTAACTATGGCTACACCTTC
size: many; V: TRBV2; D: TRBD2; J: TRBJ2-7; CDR3: CASAGTSGSYEQYF; DNA: TGTGCCAGCGCTGGGACTAGCGGGAGCTACGAGCAGTACTTC
size: many; V: TRBV14; D: -; J: TRBJ2-7; CDR3: CASSQEEAFYEQYF; DNA: TGTGCCAGCAGCCAAGAGGAAGCCTTCTACGAGCAGTACTTC
size: -; V: TRBV7-9; D: TRBD2; J: TRBJ2-2; CDR3: CASILAGEPGTGELFF; DNA: TGTGCCAGCATCCTAGCGGGAGAACCGGGCACCGGGGAGCTGTTTTTT
size: many; V: TRBV9; D: TRBD1; J: TRBJ2-1; CDR3: CASSRTGVLHYNEQFF; DNA: TGTGCCAGCAGCCGGACAGGGGTTTTACACTACAATGAGCAGTTCTTC
size: many; V: TRBV5-6; D: -; J: TRBJ2-7; CDR3: CASSWAPTSSYEQYF; DNA: TGTGCCAGCAGCTGGGCCCCGACTAGCTCCTACGAGCAGTACTTC
size: many; V: TRBV5-1; D: TRBD2; J: TRBJ2-7; CDR3: CASSLQTSGNYEQYF; DNA: TGCGCCAGCAGCTTGCAGACTAGCGGGAACTACGAGCAGTACTTC
size: -; V: TRBV5-5; D: -; J: TRBJ1-2; CDR3: CASSLSGTYGYTF; DNA: TGTGCCAGCAGCTTGAGCGGGACCTATGGCTACACCTTC
size: many; V: TRBV5-4; D: TRBD2; J: TRBJ2-7; CDR3: CASSSGGAGVEQYF; DNA: TGTGCCAGCAGCTCTGGTGGAGCGGGAGTCGAGCAGTACTTC
size: many; V: TRBV7-2; D: TRBD2; J: TRBJ2-3; CDR3: CASSRTSANTDTQYF; DNA: TGTGCCAGCAGCCGGACTAGCGCCAACACAGATACGCAGTATTTT
size: -; V: TRBV19; D: -; J: TRBJ2-1; CDR3: CASSIKRQRTAEQFF; DNA: TGTGCCAGTAGTATCAAGAGACAGCGAACGGCTGAGCAGTTCTTC
size: -; V: TRBV28; D: -; J: TRBJ1-1; CDR3: CASSATGFRFTEAFF; DNA: TGTGCCAGCAGCGCTACAGGATTTCGGTTCACTGAAGCTTTCTTT
size: once; V: TRBV5-8; D: TRBD1; J: TRBJ1-5; CDR3: CASSFGTGDQPQHF; DNA: TGTGCCAGCAGCTTCGGGACAGGGGACCAGCCCCAGCATTTT
size: many; V: TRBV4-1; D: -; J: TRBJ2-2; CDR3: CASSLSGTTLNTGELFF; DNA: TGCGCCAGCAGCCTAAGTGGCACTACCTTGAACACCGGGGAGCTGTTTTTT
size: many; V: TRBV7-9; D: TRBD2; J: TRBJ2-1; CDR3: CASSLVTSGVPLRQFF; DNA: TGTGCCAGCAGCTTAGTAACTAGCGGAGTACCCCTGAGGCAGTTCTTC
size: many; V: TRBV11-2; D: -; J: TRBJ1-6; CDR3: CASSLSTDSPLHF; DNA: TGTGCCAGCAGCTTAAGTACAGACTCACCCCTCCACTTT
size: many; V: TRBV27; D: TRBD2; J: TRBJ2-7; CDR3: CASSLAGGGYEQYF; DNA: TGTGCCAGCAGTCTAGCGGGAGGGGGATACGAGCAGTACTTC
size: many; V: TRBV12-3/TRBV12-4; D: -; J: TRBJ1-6; CDR3: CASSRRGKPLHF; DNA: TGTGCCAGCAGCCGTAGGGGGAAACCCCTCCACTTT
size: -; V: TRBV5-1; D: -; J: TRBJ2-5; CDR3: CASSGQNQETQYF; DNA: TGCGCCAGCAGCGGGCAGAATCAAGAGACCCAGTACTTC
size: -; V: TRBV7-6; D: -; J: TRBJ1-4; CDR3: CASSLGGLGGRLLF; DNA: TGTGCCAGCAGCTTAGGCGGTTTGGGTGGAAGACTGCTTTTT
size: many; V: TRBV4-2; D: -; J: TRBJ2-7; CDR3: CASSQAPGQGTIYEQYF; DNA: TGTGCCAGCAGCCAGGCCCCGGGGCAGGGGACCATCTACGAGCAGTACTTC
size: many; V: TRBV19; D: -; J: TRBJ2-2; CDR3: CASSIDRTGELFF; DNA: TGTGCCAGTAGTATCGACAGAACCGGGGAGCTGTTTTTT
size: many; V: TRBV6-2/TRBV6-3; D: -; J: TRBJ2-7; CDR3: CASSYKGEGSYEQYF; DNA: TGTGCCAGCAGTTACAAGGGGGAGGGATCCTACGAGCAGTACTTC
size: many; V: TRBV7-9; D: -; J: TRBJ1-4; CDR3: CASSFLGQEKLFF; DNA: TGTGCCAGCAGCTTCCTGGGCCAAGAAAAACTGTTTTTT
size: many; V: TRBV20-1; D: -; J: TRBJ2-7; CDR3: CSARPGNYEQYF; DNA: TGCAGTGCTAGGCCCGGGAACTACGAGCAGTACTTC
size: many; V: TRBV7-9; D: -; J: TRBJ1-3; CDR3: CASSFFLDTIYF; DNA: TGTGCCAGCAGCTTTTTTCTTGACACCATATATTTT
size: -; V: TRBV28; D: -; J: TRBJ2-2; CDR3: CASGFLIGGNTGELFF; DNA: TGTGCCAGCGGATTTCTTATTGGGGGGAACACCGGGGAGCTGTTTTTT
size: many; V: TRBV30; D: -; J: TRBJ2-7; CDR3: CAWRTGSGRAVYEQYF; DNA: TGTGCCTGGAGGACAGGGTCCGGGAGGGCCGTATACGAGCAGTACTTC
size: many; V: TRBV19; D: TRBD1; J: TRBJ2-3; CDR3: CASSRPGQGTDTQYF; DNA: TGTGCCAGTAGTCGTCCGGGACAGGGAACAGATACGCAGTATTTT
size: many; V: TRBV19; D: TRBD2; J: TRBJ2-5; CDR3: CASSIVLAGGYRETQYF; DNA: TGTGCCAGTAGTATAGTTCTAGCGGGAGGGTATAGAGAGACCCAGTACTTC
size: many; V: TRBV4-1; D: TRBD1; J: TRBJ2-7; CDR3: CAGNRGAYEQYF; DNA: TGCGCCGGAAACAGGGGTGCCTACGAGCAGTACTTC
size: many; V: TRBV20-1; D: TRBD2; J: TRBJ2-1; CDR3: CSARDTSGRIYEQFF; DNA: TGCAGTGCTAGAGATACCAGCGGGAGGATCTATGAGCAGTTCTTC
size: many; V: TRBV15; D: -; J: TRBJ2-7; CDR3: CATSRAFRGDEQYF; DNA: TGTGCCACCAGCAGAGCTTTCAGGGGGGACGAGCAGTACTTC
size: many; V: TRBV9; D: -; J: TRBJ2-3; CDR3: CASSVVGGGGDTQYF; DNA: TGTGCCAGCAGCGTAGTCGGGGGAGGAGGGGATACGCAGTATTTT
size: many; V: TRBV7-2; D: TRBD1; J: TRBJ1-3; CDR3: CASSLQGAISGNTIYF; DNA: TGTGCCAGCAGCCTTCAGGGGGCGATCTCTGGAAACACCATATATTTT
size: few; V: TRBV18; D: TRBD2; J: TRBJ2-1; CDR3: CASSPSSGRAHEQFF; DNA: TGTGCCAGCTCACCATCCAGCGGGAGGGCCCATGAGCAGTTCTTC
size: -; V: TRBV7-9; D: TRBD1; J: TRBJ1-3; CDR3: CASSPRTGLNTRYF; DNA: TGTGCCAGCAGCCCAAGGACAGGGCTAAACACCAGATATTTT
size: many; V: TRBV7-9; D: -; J: TRBJ2-5; CDR3: CASSLLDKRETQYF; DNA: TGTGCCAGCAGCTTATTAGACAAGAGAGAGACCCAGTACTTC
size: many; V: TRBV5-6; D: -; J: TRBJ2-3; CDR3: CASSLGTSTADTQYF; DNA: TGTGCCAGCAGCTTAGGGACTTCGACCGCAGATACGCAGTATTTT
size: many; V: TRBV14; D: -; J: TRBJ1-6; CDR3: CASSQTAGYSPLHF; DNA: TGTGCCAGCAGCCAAACGGCCGGGTATTCACCCCTCCACTTT
size: many; V: TRBV3-1; D: -; J: TRBJ2-7; CDR3: CASSQESWGYEQYF; DNA: TGTGCCAGCAGCCAAGAAAGTTGGGGATACGAGCAGTACTTC